This TCR beta chain was captured in a study of T cell repertoires in cytomegalovirus infection. MiXCR was run by TCRdb on the reads, yielding one entry per CDR3 protein. The data show 830,000 or so distinct CDR3 sequences, 32% seen once. With respect to this clonotype: The antigen is unknown.

Broader study findings: Accumulated public TCR beta family frequency recognized individuals carrying CMV together with the relevant HLA.

The starting material was cultured CD8+ T cells from PBMCs, obtained from culture after CMV antigen stimulation. The TCR was taken from a human donor in good health (CMV status not recorded). Some clones in this sample may be carry-over from other donors' samples.

CDR3 sequence (DNA): TGTGCCAGCAGTTTCGGGGGGGGCGGGTTGGATCAGCCCCAGCATTTT. Translating it yields CASSFGGGGLDQPQHF. This chain joins TRBV27 and TRBJ1-5; weak D call: TRBD1 (6 bases). This CDR3 has 16 amino acids. Germline V lookup: CDR1 MNHEY, CDR2 SMNVEV (reference sequence). The ends were cut back, 3 bases at V and 5 bases at J, with 17 bases in the middle.